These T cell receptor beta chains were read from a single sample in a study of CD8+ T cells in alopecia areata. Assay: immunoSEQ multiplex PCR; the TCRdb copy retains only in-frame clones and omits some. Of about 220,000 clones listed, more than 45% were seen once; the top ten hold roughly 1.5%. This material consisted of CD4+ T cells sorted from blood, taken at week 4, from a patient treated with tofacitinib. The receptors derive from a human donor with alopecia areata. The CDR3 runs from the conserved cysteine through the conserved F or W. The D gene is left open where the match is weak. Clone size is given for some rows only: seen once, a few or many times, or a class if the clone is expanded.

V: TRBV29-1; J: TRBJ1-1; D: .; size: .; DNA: TGCAGCGTTGAGAGACGGTTGAACACTGAAGCTTTCTTT; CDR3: CSVERRLNTEAFF
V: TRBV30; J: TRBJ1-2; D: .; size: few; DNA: TGTGCCTGGAGTGTGTCAGGCAGCTATGGCTACACCTTC; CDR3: CAWSVSGSYGYTF
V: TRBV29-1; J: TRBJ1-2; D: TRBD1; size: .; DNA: TGCAGCGTCATGGACAGGGGGCAGAATTATGGCTACACCTTC; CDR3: CSVMDRGQNYGYTF
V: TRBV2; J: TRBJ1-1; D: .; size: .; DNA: TGTGCCAGCAGTTCACAATCCTCGAACACTGAAGCTTTCTTT; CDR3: CASSSQSSNTEAFF
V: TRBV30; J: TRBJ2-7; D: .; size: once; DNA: TGTGCCTGGAGTGTAAATGGTCTCGAGCAGTACTTC; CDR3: CAWSVNGLEQYF
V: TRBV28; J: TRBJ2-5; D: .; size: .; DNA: TGTGCCAGCAGCCCCATCGCGGGGATCCAGTACTTC; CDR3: CASSPIAGIQYF
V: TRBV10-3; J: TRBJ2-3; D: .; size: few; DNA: TGTGCCACCAGGTATGAGGATACGCAGTATTTT; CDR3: CATRYEDTQYF
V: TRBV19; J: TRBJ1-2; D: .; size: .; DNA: TGTGCCAGTAATTTGAGGTTGACAGAATCTTATGGCTACACCTTC; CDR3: CASNLRLTESYGYTF
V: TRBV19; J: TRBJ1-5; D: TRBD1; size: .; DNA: TGTGCCAGTAGTATGGGACAGGGGGCACGGCAGCCCCAGCATTTT; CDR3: CASSMGQGARQPQHF
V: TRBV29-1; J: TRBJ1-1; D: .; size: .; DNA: TGCAGCGTTGAGCGGAGAGATTCCTCTGAAGCTTTCTTT; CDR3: CSVERRDSSEAFF
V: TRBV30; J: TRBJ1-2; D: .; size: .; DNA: TGTGCCTGGAGTTTGGCGGGAAGCGACTATGGCTACACCTTC; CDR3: CAWSLAGSDYGYTF
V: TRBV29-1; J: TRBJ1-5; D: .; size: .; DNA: TGCAGCGATCCCTTTCATCAGCCCCAGCATTTT; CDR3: CSDPFHQPQHF
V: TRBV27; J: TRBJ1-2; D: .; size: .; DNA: TGTGCCAGCAAACGGACAGACCAAGCTAACTATGGCTACACCTTC; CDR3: CASKRTDQANYGYTF
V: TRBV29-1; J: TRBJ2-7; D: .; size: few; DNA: TGCAGCGTTGTGGGGACGGTAGCCTACGAGCAGTACTTC; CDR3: CSVVGTVAYEQYF
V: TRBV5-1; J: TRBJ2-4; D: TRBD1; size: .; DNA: TGCGCCAGCAGCTTGGAGACAGGGGCCCAAAACATTCAGTACTTC; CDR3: CASSLETGAQNIQYF
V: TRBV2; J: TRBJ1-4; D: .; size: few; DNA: TGTGCCAGCCGGATTGCAACTAATGAAAAACTGTTTTTT; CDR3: CASRIATNEKLFF
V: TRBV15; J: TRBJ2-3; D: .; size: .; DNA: TGTGCCACCAGCAGAGATTGGGACGTCAACACAGATACGCAGTATTTT; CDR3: CATSRDWDVNTDTQYF
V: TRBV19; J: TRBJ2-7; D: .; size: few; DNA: TGTGCCAGTAGAATAGCTTCGGACAGACAATACGAGCAGTACTTC; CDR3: CASRIASDRQYEQYF
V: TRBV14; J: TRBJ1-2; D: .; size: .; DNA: TGTGCCAGCAGCCAAGTGTTGAACTATGGCTACACCTTC; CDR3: CASSQVLNYGYTF
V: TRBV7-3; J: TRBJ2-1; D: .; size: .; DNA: TGTGCCAGCAGCTCCTCAGGGAATGAGCAGTTCTTC; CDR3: CASSSSGNEQFF
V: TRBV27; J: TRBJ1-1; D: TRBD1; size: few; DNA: TGTGCCAGCAGCCCGGGACAGATGAACACTGAAGCTTTCTTT; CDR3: CASSPGQMNTEAFF
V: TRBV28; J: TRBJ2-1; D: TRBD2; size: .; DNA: TGTGCCAGCTACGGATACTTCGGGACTAAGCAGTTCTTC; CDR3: CASYGYFGTKQFF
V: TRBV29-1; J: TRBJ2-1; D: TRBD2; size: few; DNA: TGCAGCGTTGAACCACACCGACTAGCGGGGGGAAATGAGCAGTTCTTC; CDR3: CSVEPHRLAGGNEQFF
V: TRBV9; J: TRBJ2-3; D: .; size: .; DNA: TGTGCCAGCAGCGCGACAGTTTGGGATACGCAGTATTTT; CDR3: CASSATVWDTQYF
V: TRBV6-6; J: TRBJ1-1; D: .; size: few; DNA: TGTGCCAGCAGTTACGGGATGAACACTGAAGCTTTCTTT; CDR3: CASSYGMNTEAFF
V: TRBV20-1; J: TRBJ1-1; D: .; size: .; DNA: TGCAGCGCCAGGAGGAACACTGAAGCTTTCTTT; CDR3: CSARRNTEAFF
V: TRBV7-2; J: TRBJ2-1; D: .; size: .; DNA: TGTGCCAGCAGCTTAGTAATAAACAATGAGCAGTTCTTC; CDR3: CASSLVINNEQFF
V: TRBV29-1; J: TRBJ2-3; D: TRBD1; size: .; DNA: TGCAGCGGCCGACAGGGTCCGATTGGGACAGATACGCAGTATTTT; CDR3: CSGRQGPIGTDTQYF
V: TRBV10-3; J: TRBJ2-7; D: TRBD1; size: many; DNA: TGTGCCATCGGACAGGGCTCCTACGAGCAGTACTTC; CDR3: CAIGQGSYEQYF
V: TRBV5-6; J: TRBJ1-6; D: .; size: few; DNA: TGTGCCAGCAGCTTGGGGCGGAATAATTCACCCCTCCACTTT; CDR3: CASSLGRNNSPLHF
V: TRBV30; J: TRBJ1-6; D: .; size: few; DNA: TGTGCCTGGAGTCGGGGAGGCTCCCACAATTCACCCCTCCACTTT; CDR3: CAWSRGGSHNSPLHF
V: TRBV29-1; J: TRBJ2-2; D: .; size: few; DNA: TGCAGCGCCCGGATGACTACGAACACCGGGGAGCTGTTTTTT; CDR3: CSARMTTNTGELFF
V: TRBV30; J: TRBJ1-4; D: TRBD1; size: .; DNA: TGTGCCTGGAGTGCTACGGGACAGTTGGATGAAAAACTGTTTTTT; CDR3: CAWSATGQLDEKLFF
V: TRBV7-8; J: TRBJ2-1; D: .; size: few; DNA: TGTGCCAGCAGCTTTAACGCGGAGTACACGCAGTTCTTC; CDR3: CASSFNAEYTQFF
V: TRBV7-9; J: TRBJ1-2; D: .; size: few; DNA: TGTGCCAGCAGCTTAGATGGGACTAACTATGGCTACACCTTC; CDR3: CASSLDGTNYGYTF
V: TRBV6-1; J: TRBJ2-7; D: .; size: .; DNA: TGTGCCAGCAACCTAAGGGTAGGGGACTCCTACGAGCAGTACTTC; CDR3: CASNLRVGDSYEQYF
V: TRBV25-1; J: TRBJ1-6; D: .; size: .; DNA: TGTGCCAGCAGTGAAAGCAGGGACAATTCACCCCTCCACTTT; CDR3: CASSESRDNSPLHF
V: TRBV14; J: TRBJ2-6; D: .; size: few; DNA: TGTGCCAGCAGCCAAGTCGGCGGGGCGGGCAACGTCCTGACTTTC; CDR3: CASSQVGGAGNVLTF
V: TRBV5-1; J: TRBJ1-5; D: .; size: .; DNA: TGCGCCAGCAGCCAGGAGGGTCTTCAGCCCCAGCATTTT; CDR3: CASSQEGLQPQHF
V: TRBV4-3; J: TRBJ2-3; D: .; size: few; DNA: TGCGCCAGCAGCCAAGAGGGAGATACGCAGTATTTT; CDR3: CASSQEGDTQYF
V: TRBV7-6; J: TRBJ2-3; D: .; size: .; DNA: TGTGCCAGCAGCTTAGGGACCGCCGGGACAGATACGCAGTATTTT; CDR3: CASSLGTAGTDTQYF
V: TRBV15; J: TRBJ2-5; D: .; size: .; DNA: TGTGCCACCAGCAGATCTGAGGAGACCCAGTACTTC; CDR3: CATSRSEETQYF
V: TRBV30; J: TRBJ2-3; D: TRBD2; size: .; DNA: TGTGCCTGGGACACTAGCGCTACGCAGTATTTT; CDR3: CAWDTSATQYF
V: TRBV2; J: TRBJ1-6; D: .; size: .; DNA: TGTGCCACCAAAAGTAGTCAGAGCTCCTATAATTCACCCCTCCACTTT; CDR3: CATKSSQSSYNSPLHF
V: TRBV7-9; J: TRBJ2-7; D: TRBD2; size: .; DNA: TGTGCCAGCAGCCATGGACTAGCGGGGGGAGGCGAGCAGTACTTC; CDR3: CASSHGLAGGGEQYF